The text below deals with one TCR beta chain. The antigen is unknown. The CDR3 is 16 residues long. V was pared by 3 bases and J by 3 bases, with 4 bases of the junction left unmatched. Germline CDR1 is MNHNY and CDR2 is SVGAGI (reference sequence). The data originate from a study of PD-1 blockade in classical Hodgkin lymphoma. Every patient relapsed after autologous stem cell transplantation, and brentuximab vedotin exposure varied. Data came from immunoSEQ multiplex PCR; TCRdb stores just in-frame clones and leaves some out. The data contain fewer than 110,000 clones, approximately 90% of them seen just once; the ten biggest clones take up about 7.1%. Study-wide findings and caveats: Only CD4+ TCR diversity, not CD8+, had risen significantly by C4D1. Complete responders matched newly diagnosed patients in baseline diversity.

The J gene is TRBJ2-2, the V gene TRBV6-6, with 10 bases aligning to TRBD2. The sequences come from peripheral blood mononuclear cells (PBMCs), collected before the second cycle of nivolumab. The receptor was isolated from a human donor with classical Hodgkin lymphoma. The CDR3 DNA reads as TGTGCCAGCAGTTATTTAGCGGGGGGCGACACCGGGGAGCTGTTTTTT. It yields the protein CASSYLAGGDTGELFF.